These 8 T cell receptor beta chains originate from one sample sequenced in a study of graft-versus-host responses after intestinal transplantation. Sequencing was performed with immunoSEQ multiplex PCR; in TCRdb, only in-frame clones are kept and a portion is missing. The data hold some 5,000 clones, with about a quarter observed a single time. The source was alloreactive CD4+ T cells from a mixed lymphocyte reaction culture, collected before transplantation. Subset of the sample: CFSE-low proliferating T cells sorted from approximately 6-day pre-transplant mixed lymphocyte reaction (GvH or HvG direction). The origin of the receptors is a human patient who was an organ donor for intestinal transplantation.

The chain links TRBV7-9 to TRBJ2-2, with D hard to call. Between the trimmed V and J ends, which lost 0 bases and 3 bases, there was a span of 17 bases. Per germline, CDR1 SEHNR and CDR2 FQNEAQ (reference sequence). The length of the CDR3 is 18 residues. CDR3 in DNA: TGTGCCAGCAGCTTAGCGCAGATTTCCTTAATGCACACCGGGGAGCTGTTTTTT. The encoded protein is CASSLAQISLMHTGELFF. Drawing the rest from reference TRBV7-9 and TRBJ2-2, the complete variable domain is DTGVSQNPRHKITKRGQNVTFRCDPISEHNRLYWYRQTLGQGPEFLTYFQNEAQLEKSRLLSDRFSAERPKGSFSTLEIQRTEQGDSAMYLCASSLAQISLMHTGELFFGEGSRLTVL.

In this sample, this clone turned up a few times. The junction and the germline gene differ at one end; a read error may be behind it. CDR3 nucleotides: TGTGCCTGGAGTCTAAACGCACCCAACCGGGGAGCTGTTTTT. Protein sequence: CAWSLNAPNRGAVF. This chain joins TRBV30 and TRBJ2-2; tentative D call: TRBD2 (5 bases). The CDR3 is made up of 14 amino acids. Germline loops: CDR1 GTSNPN, CDR2 SVGIG (reference sequence).

In this sample, this clone is medium-sized. The chain recombines TRBV7-8 with TRBJ2-3, with 7 bases that match TRBD1. Germline V CDR1 and CDR2: SGHVS, FQNEAQ. After removal of 5 bases from V and 3 bases from J, the junction contained 8 bases not matched to a gene. This CDR3 has 15 amino acids. This chain's CDR3 is CASSTRQGVTDTQYF. For the CDR3, the DNA is TGTGCCAGCAGCACACGACAGGGTGTAACAGATACGCAGTATTTT.

This clone was seen more than once but under ten times. V is TRBV10-3 and J is TRBJ2-7, with 10 bases aligning to TRBD2. There are 14 residues in the CDR3. V shed 10 bases and J 2 bases; nucleotides not matched to a gene: 8. The V gene's germline CDR1 is ENHRY and CDR2 SYGVKD. The CDR3 spells CASRERGGTYEQYF. CDR3 DNA sequence: TGTGCCAGCAGGGAGCGGGGGGGAACCTACGAGCAGTACTTC.

The chain joins TRBV7-3 to TRBJ1-6; D possibly corresponds to TRBD1 (5 bases). Per the germline V gene, CDR1 is SGHTA and CDR2 is FQGTGA. Trimming left V 2 bases short and J 9 bases short, with 14 bases between. There are 15 residues in the CDR3. The CDR3 sequence is CASSLCRPGPSPLHF. CDR3 bases: TGTGCCAGCAGCTTATGTCGTCCAGGGCCTTCACCCCTCCACTTT.

The chain couples TRBV11-2 to TRBJ2-1; D is perhaps TRBD2 (6 bases). The CDR3 consists of 11 residues. V was shortened by 1 base and J by 14 bases, with 9 bases between the two germline ends. Germline assignment: CDR1 SGHAT and CDR2 FQNNGV. Here the CDR3 reads CASSLAEGKFF. In DNA form, the CDR3 reads TGTGCCAGCAGCTTAGCGGAGGGAAAGTTCTTC.

This clone is medium-sized within its sample. V gene TRBV15 combines with J gene TRBJ1-2; D not resolved. The CDR3 sequence is 12 residues long. CDR1 and CDR2 (germline): LNHNV, YYDKDF (reference sequence). The ends were cut back, 1 base at V and 8 bases at J, with 8 bases in the middle. CDR3: CATSRATRGYTF. The CDR3 nucleotides read TGTGCCACCAGCAGAGCCACAAGAGGCTACACCTTC.

This clone was counted once. This chain links TRBV21-1 with TRBJ1-2. TRBV21-1 is listed as a pseudogene. This CDR3 is 19 amino acids long. The CDR3 DNA follows: TGTGCCAGCAGCAAATCTCTTTCCTTCTCGGGGGATTTCAGGTATGGCTACACCTTC. This encodes CASSKSLSFSGDFRYGYTF.